Sequencing of this TCR beta chain was carried out in a study of T cell changes during pregnancy in multiple sclerosis. Germline-derived CDR1 and CDR2 are MNHEY and SMNVEV (reference sequence). This CDR3 is 14 amino acids long. Remarks on this clone: One end of the junction varies from germline; a read error may be responsible.

Here immunoSEQ multiplex PCR was the method, and the copy in TCRdb shows in-frame clones only, minus some. The sample contains some 48,000 clones, just under 95% of which appear only once. The clonotype comes from a female donor with multiple sclerosis, enrolled in a pregnancy study. The genes are TRBV27 and TRBJ1-1; no clear D gene. The sequencing here drew on CD8+ T cells from peripheral blood mononuclear cells, taken in the first trimester of pregnancy. CDR3 bases: TGTGCCAGCAGTTTATCGGCGGGGAACACTGAAACTTTCTTT. This codes for CASSLSAGNTETFF.